Following are 32 T cell receptor beta chains from one sample sequenced in a study of T cells in Graves' hyperthyroidism and ophthalmopathy. Amplification of TCR beta CDR3 regions used RNA as the template. Researchers ran a first-round RT-PCR on the TCR CDR3 using the HTBI primer set. TCRdb analysed the multiplex PCR reads with MiXCR anew, one entry per CDR3 protein. Of more than 500,000 distinct CDR3 sequences listed, around 15% are singletons. The material sequenced was blood. The source is a woman in her twenties or thirties with Graves' hyperthyroidism.

This clonotype was detected many times. The chain carries TRBV28 and TRBJ1-1; 8 positions match TRBD1. The V segment lost 5 bases and the J segment 11 bases; nucleotides outside the gene matches: 16. Germline CDR1 reads MDHEN; CDR2 reads SYDVKM. This CDR3 has 15 amino acids. CDR3 sequence: CASSRGGTGIFEAFF. The CDR3 DNA reads as TGTGCCAGCAGTCGGGGTGGGACAGGAATATTCGAGGCTTTCTTT.

This clonotype was counted only a few times. CDR3 DNA sequence: TGTGCCAGCAGCTTGTATAGGACGGGCTACACCTTC. It codes for CASSLYRTGYTF. This sequence joins TRBV5-6 and TRBJ1-2, with unresolved D. In germline, CDR1 is SGHDT, CDR2 YYEEEE. V was shortened by 1 base and J by 8 bases, with 9 bases between the two germline ends. The CDR3 extends over 12 amino acids.

This clonotype was detected ten times or more. The chain is built from TRBV2 and TRBJ2-5; possible D gene TRBD1, 6 bases. This CDR3 spans 14 amino acids. Germline-derived CDR1 and CDR2 are SNHLY and FYNNEI. Trimming pared 6 bases from V and 1 base from J, leaving 12 bases between. CDR3 in amino acids: CASRYGQLQETQYF. The CDR3 DNA reads as TGTGCCAGCAGATACGGACAGCTCCAAGAGACCCAGTACTTC.

This clonotype has just a few counts. Sequence at one end of the junction differs from germline and may be a read error. V is TRBV20-1 and J is TRBJ2-3; D is undetermined. This CDR3 has 14 amino acids. From germline, CDR1 is DFQATT and CDR2 SNEGSKA (reference sequence). CDR3 loop: CCARAEPNTDTQYF. CDR3 bases: TGCTGTGCTAGGGCGGAACCAAACACAGATACGCAGTATTTT.

CDR3 sequence (DNA): TGTGCCAGCAGCTCGATTACTAGCGGGAGATTCACCGGGGAGCTGTTTTTT. Translating gives CASSSITSGRFTGELFF. This chain links TRBV5-4 with TRBJ2-2; 11 nucleotides match TRBD2. Germline CDR1 is SGHNT and CDR2 is YYREEE (reference sequence). V gave up 3 bases and J gave up 4 bases; unmatched junction bases: 8. CDR3 length equals 17 residues.

This clonotype has a handful of counts. V and J are TRBV15 and TRBJ2-7, with TRBD1 matching 10 bases. The CDR3 is 16 amino acids. The germline CDR1 and CDR2 sequences are LNHNV and YYDKDF (reference sequence). J gave up 4 bases and V 3 bases, and 9 bases lay outside the gene matches. As DNA, the CDR3 is TGTGCCACCAGCAGTCTCTGGAGACAGGGGGCTTACGAGCAGTACTTC. It encodes CATSSLWRQGAYEQYF.

This clonotype was seen a few times. The J gene is TRBJ2-3, the V gene TRBV7-2; 9 positions match TRBD2. J gave up 2 bases and V 5 bases, and 5 bases lay outside the gene matches. The CDR3 runs to 15 residues. In germline, CDR1 is SGHTA, CDR2 FQGNSA. As DNA, the CDR3 is TGTGCCAGCAGCGCATCTAGCGGGACCACAGATACGCAGTATTTT. It encodes CASSASSGTTDTQYF.

This clonotype was seen at least ten times. V and J are TRBV28 and TRBJ1-5; TRBD1 might be the D (6 bases). The CDR3 sequence is 16 residues long. CDR1 and CDR2 (germline): MDHEN, SYDVKM. V lost 5 bases and J lost 0, with 14 bases in between. The chain's CDR3 is CASSHYRDNSNQPQHF. CDR3 DNA: TGTGCCAGCAGTCACTACCGGGACAATAGCAATCAGCCCCAGCATTTT.

This clonotype was observed many times. The V and J genes are TRBV20-1 and TRBJ2-3; 12 nucleotides line up with TRBD2. The CDR3 runs 14 residues. J was trimmed by 0 bases and V by 8 bases; bases with no gene match: 3. Germline V gene lookup returns CDR1 DFQATT and CDR2 SNEGSKA (reference sequence). For the CDR3, the DNA is TGCAGTACTGGGACTAGCGGGAGCACAGATACGCAGTATTTT. Protein: CSTGTSGSTDTQYF.

The V call is TRBV4-3, the J call TRBJ2-1, with a weak D call TRBD2 (5 bases). V was trimmed by 1 base and J by 1 base, leaving 11 bases between them. Germline CDR1 is LGHNA and CDR2 is YSLEER. This CDR3 is 16 amino acids long. CDR3 protein: CASSQVLSDSYNEQFF. For the CDR3, the DNA is TGCGCCAGCAGCCAAGTTCTTAGCGATTCCTACAATGAGCAGTTCTTC.

With regard to this clonotype: A read error may explain this, as a much larger clone is one base away. The gene calls are TRBV5-5 and TRBJ2-7, with D perhaps given as TRBD1 or TRBD2 (6 bases each). CDR1 is SGHKS, CDR2 YYEKEE, per germline (reference sequence). CDR3 length: 13 residues. CDR3 amino acids: CTSSLGGRLEQYF. In nucleotides, the CDR3 is TGTACCAGCAGCCTTGGGGGGCGTCTCGAGCAGTACTTC. Together with reference TRBV5-5 and TRBJ2-7, the CDR3 gives the full variable domain: DAGVTQSPTHLIKTRGQQVTLRCSPISGHKSVSWYQQVLGQGPQFIFQYYEKEERGRGNFPDRFSARQFPNYSSELNVNALLLGDSALYLCTSSLGGRLEQYFGPGTRLTVT.

The rearrangement uses TRBV14 and TRBJ1-5; D is undetermined. The V end lost 4 bases, the J end lost 1 base, and 11 bases lay between the germline ends. The CDR3 totals 15 residues. From germline, CDR1 is SGHDN and CDR2 FVKESK. The CDR3 DNA sequence: TGTGCCAGCAGCCGAGGGCCACGCAGCAATCAGCCCCAGCATTTT. It specifies CASSRGPRSNQPQHF.

At least ten counts were recorded for this clonotype. This chain connects TRBV28 to TRBJ2-7; D ambiguous. The CDR3 totals 13 residues. Germline CDR1 MDHEN, CDR2 SYDVKM. Trimming left V 6 bases short and J 5 bases short, with 14 bases between. CDR3 in DNA: TGTGCCAGCAGCCCGGCAGTCCGAGACGAGCAGTACTTC. Protein product: CASSPAVRDEQYF.

This clonotype was seen at least ten times. This chain uses TRBV4-1 with TRBJ1-1; unclear D gene. The CDR3 runs to 14 residues. In germline, CDR1 is MGHRA, CDR2 YSYEKL. Trimming removed 0 bases from V and 2 bases from J, with 7 bases in between. The CDR3 bases are TGCGCCAGCAGCCAAGATCAGGCCAACACTGAAGCTTTCTTT. This encodes CASSQDQANTEAFF.

This clonotype was recorded a few times. The chain links TRBV5-6 to TRBJ2-3; perhaps TRBD2 as D (5 bases). The germline V gene encodes CDR1 SGHDT and CDR2 YYEEEE. The CDR3 runs 13 residues. With 10 bases removed from V and 11 bases from J, the gap between germline ends came to 23 bases. The CDR3 sequence is CASGLGGPIGQYF. The CDR3 DNA reads TGTGCCTCCGGACTTGGCGGGCCGATAGGGCAGTATTTT.

This clonotype has at least ten counts. Here the CDR3 reads CASGLSVNTEAFF. DNA for the CDR3: TGTGCTAGTGGTTTGTCGGTGAACACTGAAGCTTTCTTT. The V and J genes are TRBV12-5 and TRBJ1-1, with D unresolved. Per germline, CDR1 LGHNT and CDR2 FRNRAP. This CDR3 is 13 amino acids long. V was cut by 2 bases and J by 0 bases, with 4 bases left in between.

In this sample, this clonotype turned up a few times. This CDR3 reads CASSEAPTRPETQYF. The CDR3, as DNA: TGTGCCAGCAGTGAAGCTCCGACTAGGCCAGAGACCCAGTACTTC. The chain combines TRBV6-1 with TRBJ2-5; perhaps TRBD2 as D (6 bases). CDR3 length: 15 amino acids. Deletions cut 0 bases from V and 4 bases from J, with 12 bases between. CDR1 and CDR2 (germline): MNHNS, SASEGT.

This clonotype was recorded a few times. As DNA, the CDR3 is TGTGCCAGCAGCGTAGGAGGCGGGAGAGAATCCTACAATGAGCAGTTCTTC. This encodes CASSVGGGRESYNEQFF. The J gene is TRBJ2-1, the V gene TRBV9; TRBD2 matches 7 bases. The germline V gene has CDR1 SGDLS and CDR2 YYNGEE. V lost 0 bases, J lost 1 base, and 7 bases stayed unmatched. This CDR3 comprises 17 residues.

The V gene is TRBV5-5, the J gene TRBJ2-1, with 9 bases fitting TRBD2. Per the germline V gene, CDR1 is SGHKS and CDR2 is YYEKEE (reference sequence). This CDR3 spans 15 amino acids. After removal of 3 bases from V and 2 bases from J, the junction contained 3 bases not matched to a gene. The CDR3 bases are TGTGCCAGCAGCTCGGCGGGGGGGACCTACAATGAGCAGTTCTTC. This gives the protein CASSSAGGTYNEQFF.

This clonotype was observed a few times. The rearrangement joins TRBV7-2 to TRBJ2-5, with D possibly being TRBD1 or TRBD2 (7 bases each). The V end was cut by 3 bases, the J end by 4 bases, with 15 bases between. Per the germline V gene, CDR1 is SGHTA and CDR2 is FQGNSA. CDR3 size: 15 residues. CDR3 DNA sequence: TGTGCCAGCAGCTTCGGGACAGCGGGATTAGAGACCCAGTACTTC. Translation: CASSFGTAGLETQYF.

The rearrangement links TRBV3-1 to TRBJ2-1; possible D gene TRBD1, 5 bases. CDR1 LGHDT and CDR2 YNNKEL come from the germline V gene (reference sequence). CDR3 length: 15 amino acids. V lost 8 bases and J lost 0, with 14 bases in between. For the CDR3, the DNA is TGTGCCAGCGAGATGGTAGGGGTCTCCTACAATGAGCAGTTCTTC. Its translation: CASEMVGVSYNEQFF.

This CDR3 reads CASTLAQGVDTGELFF. Written as DNA, the CDR3 is TGTGCCAGCACCTTAGCACAGGGGGTGGACACCGGGGAGCTGTTTTTT. This chain joins TRBV6-2 or TRBV6-3 and TRBJ2-2; 8 bases line up with TRBD1. V trimming: 7 bases; J trimming: 3 bases; junction bases outside the gene matches: 10. The CDR3 extends over 16 amino acids. Germline lookup yields CDR1 MNHEY and CDR2 SVGEGT.

The V call is TRBV19, the J call TRBJ1-1; 9 bases fit TRBD1. The germline V gene has CDR1 LNHDA and CDR2 SQIVND (reference sequence). Trimming removed 7 bases from V and 1 base from J; junction bases left unmatched: 7. The CDR3 runs to 15 residues. CDR3 in amino acids: CASTVQGARNTEAFF. CDR3 DNA: TGTGCCAGTACCGTACAGGGGGCGCGGAACACTGAAGCTTTCTTT.

This clonotype was found many times. V usage is TRBV12-5 and J usage is TRBJ2-7; 7 bases match TRBD1. Germline CDR1 and CDR2: LGHNT and FRNRAP. Trimming removed 6 bases from V and 2 bases from J; junction bases left unmatched: 13. The CDR3 is 16 residues long. The CDR3 bases are TGTGCTAGTGGCTTCCCGAATCGACAGGGAACCTACGAGCAGTACTTC. This encodes CASGFPNRQGTYEQYF.

The J gene is TRBJ2-1, the V gene TRBV12-3 or TRBV12-4; D is possibly TRBD1 (6 bases). Trimming shortened V by 8 bases and J by 0 bases, and 11 bases separated the two germline ends. There are 14 residues in the CDR3. The DNA of the CDR3 is TGTGCCAGCGGGGACACCTCCTCCTACAATGAGCAGTTCTTC. Translating it yields CASGDTSSYNEQFF.

Ten or more counts support this clonotype. V and J are TRBV5-1 and TRBJ1-6; D unresolved. The germline V gene has CDR1 SGHRS and CDR2 YFSETQ. The CDR3 totals 15 residues. The V end was cut by 0 bases, the J end by 8 bases, with 12 bases between. The CDR3 spells CASSLVAGADSPLHF. CDR3 bases: TGCGCCAGCAGCTTGGTGGCAGGCGCCGATTCACCCCTCCACTTT.

This clonotype was seen only a few times. The chain combines TRBV6-5 with TRBJ1-4, with D perhaps matching TRBD1 (5 bases). The CDR3 has 14 amino acids. The V and J ends lost 2 bases and 3 bases respectively, with 7 bases between them. Germline V gives CDR1 MNHEY, CDR2 SVGAGI. CDR3 nucleotides: TGTGCCAGCAGTTACGGGGCTCCTAATGAAAAACTGTTTTTT. It yields the protein CASSYGAPNEKLFF.

There are a few counts of this clonotype. This chain joins TRBV20-1 and TRBJ1-5; D remains unclear. V gave up 3 bases and J gave up 7 bases, with 22 bases separating them. The CDR3 length is 16 residues. Per germline, CDR1 DFQATT and CDR2 SNEGSKA (reference sequence). The CDR3 bases are TGCAGTGCTAGGGAGGGAGACCGACTAATAAGGCAGCCCCAGCATTTT. It encodes CSAREGDRLIRQPQHF.

This chain joins TRBV30 and TRBJ1-2, with D maybe TRBD1 (5 bases). The CDR3 is made up of 17 amino acids. CDR1 and CDR2 (germline): GTSNPN, SVGIG (reference sequence). V dropped 0 bases and J dropped 8 bases, with 25 bases sitting between them. CDR3 sequence reads: CAWSVKPRSITGSGYTF. DNA of the CDR3: TGTGCCTGGAGTGTAAAACCCCGGAGTATCACAGGTTCCGGCTACACCTTC.

This clonotype was found a few times. This chain connects TRBV19 to TRBJ2-7, with D hard to call. V gave up 3 bases and J gave up 2 bases, with 17 bases separating them. This CDR3 contains 16 residues. From germline, CDR1 is LNHDA and CDR2 SQIVND (reference sequence). The CDR3 bases are TGTGCCAGTAGTATGGGCCAGACCGGGCAAACCTACGAGCAGTACTTC. The encoded protein is CASSMGQTGQTYEQYF.

J is TRBJ2-1 and V is TRBV6-2 or TRBV6-3; 7 bases are a match to TRBD2. CDR1 is MNHEY and CDR2 is SVGEGT in the germline V gene. V shed 6 bases and J 8 bases; nucleotides not matched to a gene: 13. The CDR3 has 15 residues. The CDR3 reads CASSSPRGRAHEQFF. The CDR3 DNA reads TGTGCCAGCAGCTCCCCACGTGGGAGGGCGCATGAGCAGTTCTTC.

The table lists this clonotype with a few counts. This sequence joins TRBV27 and TRBJ1-4, with D maybe TRBD1 (6 bases). CDR1 MNHEY and CDR2 SMNVEV come from the germline V gene (reference sequence). Deletions cut 3 bases from V and 0 bases from J, with 26 bases between. The CDR3 is 21 residues long. The CDR3 spells CASSFRHPRGMGITTNEKLFF. CDR3 in DNA: TGTGCCAGCAGTTTCCGGCACCCCAGGGGTATGGGGATCACAACTAATGAAAAACTGTTTTTT.